This T cell receptor beta chain was profiled in a study of patients and donors after allogeneic stem cell transplantation. CDR3 length: 14 amino acids. Germline V CDR1 and CDR2: SGHNT, YYREEE (reference sequence). V lost 5 bases, J lost 4 bases, and 15 bases lay in between. TCRdb reanalysed the RT-PCR reads using MiXCR and keeps one entry per CDR3 protein. The table has approximately 410,000 distinct CDR3 sequences, around 16% seen once; the top ten hold 7% to 7.5%. The TCR comes from a human donor who was either an allogeneic HSCT recipient or a stem cell or donor lymphocyte infusion donor (not recorded which). It is not recorded whose cells these are; they may come from a transplant donor. The sample taken for sequencing was blood, either unsorted or a sorted T cell fraction (not recorded which). V and J are TRBV5-4 and TRBJ1-1; weak D call: TRBD1 (5 bases). The CDR3 spells CASRQDLQGTEAFF. The DNA of the CDR3 is TGTGCCAGCAGGCAGGATCTTCAGGGCACTGAAGCTTTCTTT.